What follows are 15 T cell receptor beta chains derived from one specimen sequenced in a study of regulatory T cells in long-lasting Graves disease (dated by TCRdb to the early 2020s). The library was obtained by multiplex PCR. TCRdb records Illumina HiSeq 4000 as the sequencer. TCR beta libraries were built with iRepertoire HTBI primers and Arm-PCR amplification of CDR3 regions. TCRdb ran its own pipeline on the public reads, namely fastp trimming at Q25 and MiXCR clone calling, and kept in-frame beta chains. Under each unique CDR3 protein, matching rows form one entry showing the most common genes and DNA. The table for this sample lists 550,000 to 700,000 distinct CDR3 sequences; 16% of them were counted only once. Together, the top ten hold around 13% of the sample. The time point label, read with the paper, signifies: newly diagnosed GD, antithyroid drugs for less than 3 months. For both TCR sequencing and RNA sequencing, RNA was extracted from PBMCs in TRIzol.

These data were also reused for a study on T cells in Graves' hyperthyroidism and ophthalmopathy.

The sequences come from peripheral blood mononuclear cells (PBMCs), collected at new diagnosis, from a patient treated with antithyroid drugs. The receptor set was obtained from a young man with Graves disease. Donor details come from another sample of the same person, matched by shared clones.

This clonotype was counted at least ten times. The chain combines TRBV19 with TRBJ2-7; D is possibly TRBD1 or TRBD2 (5 bases each). Trimming removed 6 bases at V and 2 bases at J, with 11 bases between. CDR3 length equals 13 residues. From germline, CDR1 is LNHDA and CDR2 SQIVND (reference sequence). CDR3 region: CASRGTEAYEQYF. CDR3 DNA: TGTGCCAGTAGAGGGACGGAAGCCTACGAGCAGTACTTC.

This clonotype was observed at least ten times. The V call is TRBV6-1, the J call TRBJ2-3; D might be TRBD2 (8 bases). Germline V gene lookup returns CDR1 MNHNS and CDR2 SASEGT. The CDR3 is made up of 15 amino acids. The V end lost 6 bases, the J end lost 5 bases, and 18 bases lay between the germline ends. The CDR3 loop is CASSYRGLGGDTQYF. CDR3 in DNA: TGTGCCAGCAGCTACAGGGGACTAGGTGGAGATACGCAGTATTTT.

For this clonotype: A much more abundant neighbour one base away suggests this may be a read error. J is TRBJ1-2 and V is TRBV11-2, with 8 bases that match TRBD1. Germline CDR1 is SGHAT and CDR2 is FQNNGV. With 4 bases clipped from V and 8 bases from J, the junction kept 12 bases outside the gene matches. The CDR3 spans 15 residues. CDR3 sequence: CASSSPSGGSRGYTF. The DNA for the CDR3 is TGTGCCAGCAGCTCCCCGTCAGGGGGCTCGAGGGGCTACACCTTC.

This clonotype was seen at least ten times. The gene calls are TRBV3-1 and TRBJ1-1, with 7 nucleotides matching TRBD1. This CDR3 is built from 14 residues. The V gene's germline CDR1 is LGHDT and CDR2 YNNKEL (reference sequence). The ends lost 3 bases at V and 5 bases at J; junction bases unmatched: 6. The CDR3 DNA reads as TGTGCCAGCAGCCACCGACAGGGAGGGACTGAAGCTTTCTTT. Protein sequence: CASSHRQGGTEAFF.

The chain carries TRBV30 and TRBJ2-7; 8 bases map to TRBD2. This CDR3 spans 11 amino acids. Per germline, CDR1 GTSNPN and CDR2 SVGIG (reference sequence). Trimming at V came to 8 bases and at J to 6 bases, leaving 6 bases not matched to a gene. The CDR3 DNA reads TGTGCCCGGGGGGGGGGTCGCGAGCAGTACTTC. This codes for CARGGGREQYF.

This chain connects TRBV7-2 to TRBJ2-2, with a tentative D call TRBD2 (5 bases). The CDR3 contains 15 residues. With 5 bases removed from V and 1 base from J, the gap between germline ends came to 11 bases. From germline, CDR1 is SGHTA and CDR2 FQGNSA. The CDR3 loop is CASSPGLMNTGELFF. The CDR3 DNA reads as TGTGCCAGCAGCCCCGGACTCATGAACACCGGGGAGCTGTTTTTT.

Only a few counts were recorded for this clonotype. This sequence joins TRBV7-6 and TRBJ2-5, with TRBD2 matching over 8 bases. The ends lost 5 bases at V and 9 bases at J; junction bases unmatched: 14. There are 15 residues in the CDR3. CDR1 SGHVS and CDR2 FNYEAQ come from the germline V gene. The CDR3, as DNA: TGTGCCAGCAGCCCCGGGACGGGAGGGATTCGGGCCCAGTACTTC. This translates into CASSPGTGGIRAQYF.

This clonotype came up many times. This chain joins TRBV3-1 and TRBJ2-7; possibly TRBD2 for D (6 bases). Per germline, CDR1 LGHDT and CDR2 YNNKEL (reference sequence). Trimming removed 1 base at V and 7 bases at J, with 11 bases between. CDR3 length: 13 amino acids. The CDR3 protein is CASSQVLANEQYF. The CDR3 DNA is TGTGCCAGCAGCCAAGTGCTAGCGAATGAGCAGTACTTC.

In this sample, this clonotype turned up a few times. The chain combines TRBV18 with TRBJ2-6, with a possible D match to TRBD2 (5 bases). Trimming left V 2 bases short and J 4 bases short, with 12 bases between. Germline CDR1 is KGHSH and CDR2 is LQKENI. The CDR3 covers 16 residues. The CDR3 nucleotides read TGTGCCAGCTCACCATCGCGGGCGGCAGGGGCCAACGTCCTGACTTTC. This encodes CASSPSRAAGANVLTF.

The chain carries TRBV5-1 and TRBJ2-7; D ambiguous. The ends were cut back, 3 bases at V and 0 bases at J, with 16 bases in the middle. The germline V gene has CDR1 SGHRS and CDR2 YFSETQ. This CDR3 is built from 16 residues. This chain's CDR3 is CASSWGFRQSSYEQYF. CDR3 DNA sequence: TGCGCCAGCAGCTGGGGATTCCGTCAAAGCTCCTACGAGCAGTACTTC.

This clonotype was counted at least ten times. The chain links TRBV27 to TRBJ2-7; D might be TRBD2 (6 bases). CDR3 length: 14 amino acids. The germline gives CDR1 MNHEY, CDR2 SMNVEV (reference sequence). V was clipped by 3 bases and J by 0 bases, with 9 bases between them. The CDR3 is CASSFSGTSYEQYF. The DNA for the CDR3 is TGTGCCAGCAGTTTTAGCGGCACCTCCTACGAGCAGTACTTC.

The rearrangement links TRBV13 to TRBJ2-7, with 7 bases identical to TRBD1. This CDR3 spans 15 amino acids. In germline, CDR1 is PRHDT, CDR2 FYEKMQ (reference sequence). The V and J ends lost 5 bases and 2 bases, in that order; junction bases with no gene match: 9. The CDR3 DNA sequence: TGTGCCAGCAGCGTTTCGACAGGGAACACCTACGAGCAGTACTTC. Its protein is CASSVSTGNTYEQYF.

The CDR3 region is CASSQGTASSNEQFF. The CDR3 DNA sequence: TGCGCCAGCAGCCAAGGCACAGCTAGCTCGAATGAGCAGTTCTTC. This chain joins TRBV4-1 and TRBJ2-1; TRBD2 is a possible D gene (5 bases). Trimming pared 1 base from V and 7 bases from J, leaving 14 bases between. In germline, CDR1 is MGHRA, CDR2 YSYEKL. The CDR3 sequence is 15 residues long.

The rearrangement links TRBV5-6 to TRBJ2-1; D not certain. The CDR3 is 16 residues long. Germline CDR1 is SGHDT and CDR2 is YYEEEE. Trimming cost V 0 bases and J 0 bases, with 10 bases left between them. In nucleotides, the CDR3 is TGTGCCAGCAGCTTGGGAGACGCGAGCTCCTACAATGAGCAGTTCTTC. It yields the protein CASSLGDASSYNEQFF.

This clonotype was found many times. The V and J genes are TRBV20-1 and TRBJ2-7, with D maybe TRBD1 (6 bases). CDR1 is DFQATT and CDR2 is SNEGSKA in the germline V gene (reference sequence). The ends were cut back, 0 bases at V and 4 bases at J, with 13 bases in the middle. This CDR3 region has 14 residues. This CDR3 reads CSARDIQGLYEQYF. The CDR3 DNA is TGCAGTGCTAGAGATATACAGGGATTATACGAGCAGTACTTC.